Each of the 29 T cell receptor beta chains below was sequenced from the same sample in a study of T cell responses to AZD1222 COVID-19 vaccine. Clones were sequenced by immunoSEQ multiplex PCR, and TCRdb holds only the in-frame ones, with some missing. The sample lists some 150,000 clones, about 89% seen once, with approximately 3% in the top ten. The source material was peripheral blood, sampled on day 0 of AZD1222 vaccination. The receptors stem from an adult in good health.

This CDR3 is CAWSVYRYNQPQHF. CDR3 nucleotide sequence: TGTGCCTGGAGTGTATACCGTTACAATCAGCCCCAGCATTTT. This rearrangement joins TRBV30 to TRBJ1-5; D not certain. Looked up from germline, CDR1 is GTSNPN and CDR2 is SVGIG (reference sequence). The CDR3 sequence is 14 residues long. The V and J ends lost 0 bases and 3 bases respectively, with 9 bases between them.

The V call is TRBV2, the J call TRBJ2-2, with D maybe TRBD2 (6 bases). The CDR3 extends over 14 amino acids. The V end was cut by 8 bases, the J end by 1 base, with 11 bases between. Germline values: CDR1 SNHLY, CDR2 FYNNEI. The CDR3 here is CASERAQNTGELFF. The CDR3 coding sequence is TGTGCCAGCGAGCGGGCCCAGAACACCGGGGAGCTGTTTTTT. Combining the CDR3 with reference TRBV2 and TRBJ2-2 gives the whole variable domain EPEVTQTPSHQVTQMGQEVILRCVPISNHLYFYWYRQILGQKVEFLVSFYNNEISEKSEIFDDQFSVERPDGSNFTLKIRSTKLEDSAMYFCASERAQNTGELFFGEGSRLTVL.

This clone was seen only a few times. This sequence joins TRBV7-2 and TRBJ1-6; tentative D call: TRBD1 (5 bases). Trimming took off 0 bases at V and 9 bases at J, with 12 bases between the two ends. The CDR3 has 15 amino acids. Germline loops: CDR1 SGHTA, CDR2 FQGNSA. CDR3 in DNA: TGTGCCAGCAGCTTAGCGCAGGGAGACGGTTCACCCCTCCACTTT. It is translated as CASSLAQGDGSPLHF.

The gene calls are TRBV7-3 and TRBJ2-2; D is uncertain. V dropped 2 bases and J dropped 3 bases, with 7 bases sitting between them. The germline gives CDR1 SGHTA, CDR2 FQGTGA. CDR3 length: 14 residues. CDR3: CASSLVGYTGELFF. CDR3 nucleotides: TGTGCCAGCAGCTTAGTTGGGTACACCGGGGAGCTGTTTTTT. The whole variable domain, filled in from reference TRBV7-3 and TRBJ2-2, reads GAGVSQTPSNKVTEKGKYVELRCDPISGHTALYWYRQSLGQGPEFLIYFQGTGAADDSGLPNDRFFAVRPEGSVSTLKIQRTERGDSAVYLCASSLVGYTGELFFGEGSRLTVL.

With respect to this clone: A read error may account for a junction end that differs from germline. V is TRBV20-1 and J is TRBJ1-2; TRBD1 aligns across 9 bases. CDR3 length equals 11 residues. Germline CDR1 DFQATT, CDR2 SNEGSKA (reference sequence). In DNA, the CDR3 is TGCAGTGCTAGAGACCCGGACAGGGGACTCTTC. Translating it yields CSARDPDRGLF.

The gene calls are TRBV19 and TRBJ1-5, with 8 bases matching TRBD1. This CDR3 is built from 14 residues. V lost 4 bases to trimming and J lost 7 bases; unmatched junction nucleotides: 6. Germline V gene sequence: CDR1 LNHDA, CDR2 SQIVND (reference sequence). The CDR3 sequence: CASSTDRGRQPQHF. The CDR3 DNA follows: TGTGCCAGTAGTACCGACAGGGGCAGACAGCCCCAGCATTTT.

The chain carries TRBV6-6 and TRBJ2-5, with TRBD1 matching over 11 bases. CDR1 and CDR2 (germline): MNHNY, SVGAGI (reference sequence). The V segment lost 4 bases and the J segment 13 bases; nucleotides outside the gene matches: 5. The CDR3 extends over 12 amino acids. CDR3 DNA: TGTGCCAGCAGTTCGGGACAGGGGGACGGGTACTTC. It yields the protein CASSSGQGDGYF.

The V call is TRBV7-8, the J call TRBJ2-6; D is possibly TRBD2 (6 bases). The ends were cut back, 3 bases at V and 1 base at J, with 7 bases in the middle. The germline V gene has CDR1 SGHVS and CDR2 FQNEAQ. The CDR3 contains 15 residues. The CDR3 DNA reads TGTGCCAGCAGCTTCGGGGGATCTGGGGCCAACGTCCTGACTTTC. Its protein product is CASSFGGSGANVLTF.

The chain recombines TRBV29-1 with TRBJ1-2; D remains ambiguous. The V gene's germline CDR1 is SQVTM and CDR2 ANQGSEA. The CDR3 has 12 residues. V lost 5 bases to trimming and J lost 0 bases, with 7 bases between them. DNA of the CDR3: TGCAGCGTTCTAGCCTCTAACTATGGCTACACCTTC. Protein: CSVLASNYGYTF. The full variable domain, completed using reference TRBV29-1 and TRBJ1-2, is SAVISQKPSRDICQRGTSLTIQCQVDSQVTMMFWYRQQPGQSLTLIATANQGSEATYESGFVIDKFPISRPNLTFSTLTVSNMSPEDSSIYLCSVLASNYGYTFGSGTRLTVV.

This sequence joins TRBV10-2 and TRBJ1-2; a possible D gene is TRBD1 (5 bases). Trimming removed 9 bases from V and 6 bases from J, with 20 bases in between. CDR1 is WSHSY, CDR2 SAAADI, per germline. The CDR3 length is 14 residues. CDR3 bases: TGCGCCAGTTGGGGCGGGGAATCAAGGAATGGCTACACCTTC. Translation: CASWGGESRNGYTF.

J is TRBJ1-4 and V is TRBV19, with unresolved D. Germline lookup yields CDR1 LNHDA and CDR2 SQIVND (reference sequence). The CDR3 runs to 10 residues. V was clipped by 7 bases and J by 5 bases, with 2 bases between them. The CDR3 spells CASMNEKLFF. The CDR3 region has the DNA TGTGCCAGTATGAATGAAAAACTGTTTTTT.

The CDR3 is CASSPDRGVAFF. CDR3 coding DNA: TGTGCCAGCAGCCCCGACAGGGGGGTAGCTTTCTTT. This chain links TRBV7-8 with TRBJ1-1; 9 nucleotides align to TRBD1. Germline loops: CDR1 SGHVS, CDR2 FQNEAQ. Trimming at V came to 5 bases and at J to 10 bases, leaving 5 bases not matched to a gene. The CDR3 consists of 12 residues.

The J gene is TRBJ2-5, the V gene TRBV11-3; D unclear. The CDR3 length is 11 residues. Per germline, CDR1 SGHNT and CDR2 YENEEA. Trimming pared 4 bases from V and 5 bases from J, leaving 5 bases between. CDR3 in DNA: TGTGCCAGCAGCTCCGGCGAGACCCAGTACTTC. Amino acid sequence: CASSSGETQYF.

V gene TRBV19 combines with J gene TRBJ1-5; TRBD1 matches 9 bases. Trimming took 5 bases from V and 5 from J; bases not matched to a gene: 7. This CDR3 has 15 amino acids. Per the germline V gene, CDR1 is LNHDA and CDR2 is SQIVND (reference sequence). The CDR3 here is CASSAPYRGHQPQHF. The CDR3 DNA reads as TGTGCCAGTAGTGCACCTTACAGGGGGCATCAGCCCCAGCATTTT.

V is TRBV24-1 and J is TRBJ1-5; TRBD1 agrees at 11 bases. Germline CDR1 reads KGHDR; CDR2 reads SFDVKD. V lost 4 bases, J lost 7 bases, and 5 bases stayed unmatched. The CDR3 sequence is 15 residues long. The CDR3 DNA is TGTGCCACCAGTGACCGGGACAGGGGGGAACAGCCCCAGCATTTT. Translation gives CATSDRDRGEQPQHF.

The V and J genes are TRBV7-6 and TRBJ2-3; TRBD2 matches at 7 bases. Looked up from germline, CDR1 is SGHVS and CDR2 is FNYEAQ. The V gene end was trimmed by 5 bases and the J gene end by 2 bases; junction bases not matched to a gene: 13. CDR3 size: 17 residues. The CDR3 loop reads CASSPGPRGSNTDTQYF. CDR3 bases: TGTGCCAGCAGCCCAGGACCCCGCGGGAGTAACACAGATACGCAGTATTTT.

The chain carries TRBV5-1 and TRBJ2-7; D possibly corresponds to TRBD1 (6 bases). Germline V gives CDR1 SGHRS, CDR2 YFSETQ. V shed 5 bases and J shed 3 bases, with 9 bases lying between them. This CDR3 has 12 amino acids. The CDR3 DNA sequence: TGCGCCAGCAGGGAACAGGGCTACGAGCAGTACTTC. Translation: CASREQGYEQYF.

The chain links TRBV7-2 to TRBJ2-1, with D perhaps matching TRBD2 (6 bases). V was pared by 6 bases and J by 9 bases, with 18 bases between. Looked up from germline, CDR1 is SGHTA and CDR2 is FQGNSA. The CDR3 has 14 residues. The CDR3 DNA reads as TGTGCCAGCAGATTTTGGGGCGGGACGGCTGAGCAGTTCTTC. Protein sequence: CASRFWGGTAEQFF.

This chain connects TRBV27 to TRBJ2-7; TRBD1 agrees at 7 bases. Germline CDR1 MNHEY, CDR2 SMNVEV (reference sequence). The CDR3 has 14 residues. The J segment lost 13 bases and the V segment lost 5 bases, leaving 17 bases of the junction unmatched. The CDR3 protein is CASSLQTPGQWVYF. Written as DNA, the CDR3 is TGTGCCAGCAGTCTACAGACCCCGGGACAGTGGGTCTACTTC.

This chain joins TRBV19 and TRBJ2-2; possibly TRBD2 for D (5 bases). The germline V and J ends were trimmed by 10 bases and 2 bases, with 11 bases remaining between them. The germline V gene has CDR1 LNHDA and CDR2 SQIVND (reference sequence). This CDR3 region has 13 residues. The CDR3 nucleotides read TGTGCCACAGCGGACCCAAACACCGGGGAGCTGTTTTTT. This gives the protein CATADPNTGELFF.

The rearrangement joins TRBV5-6 to TRBJ2-7; the D is unclear. V was pared by 0 bases and J by 5 bases, with 9 bases between. The CDR3 loop spans 13 amino acids. Germline V CDR1 and CDR2: SGHDT, YYEEEE. The chain's CDR3 is CASSLGFVDEQYF. CDR3 sequence (DNA): TGTGCCAGCAGCTTGGGATTCGTGGACGAGCAGTACTTC.

The rearrangement uses TRBV5-6 and TRBJ1-5, with D possibly being TRBD1 (6 bases). Germline V gene lookup returns CDR1 SGHDT and CDR2 YYEEEE. This CDR3 has 13 residues. Written as DNA, the CDR3 is TGTGCGAGCTCAGATGGGACAAATCAGCCCCAGCATTTT. It is translated as CASSDGTNQPQHF.

This chain joins TRBV12-3 or TRBV12-4 and TRBJ1-2; D uncertain. The germline V and J ends were trimmed by 3 bases and 4 bases, with 6 bases remaining between them. The length of the CDR3 is 12 residues. The CDR3, as DNA: TGTGCCAGCAGTTTGGGTCTCTATGGCTACACCTTC. Amino acid sequence: CASSLGLYGYTF.

The V and J genes are TRBV30 and TRBJ1-5, with D hard to call. From germline, CDR1 is GTSNPN and CDR2 SVGIG (reference sequence). The V end lost 2 bases, the J end lost 4 bases, and 12 bases lay between the germline ends. The CDR3 has 14 amino acids. CDR3 amino acids: CAWSQNGINQPQHF. The CDR3 coding sequence is TGTGCCTGGAGTCAGAATGGTATTAATCAGCCCCAGCATTTT.

The chain has TRBV3-1 (or the pseudogene TRBV3-2) and TRBJ2-1; 13 bases align to TRBD2. V dropped 2 bases and J dropped 4; count of bases not matched to a gene: 8. The CDR3 consists of 18 residues. Germline lookup yields CDR1 LGHDT and CDR2 YNNKEL (reference sequence). The chain's CDR3 is CASSQRTSGRATYNEQFF. CDR3 bases: TGTGCCAGCAGCCAACGTACTAGCGGGAGGGCAACATACAATGAGCAGTTCTTC.

This clone was detected only once. The chain uses TRBV19 and TRBJ2-1; tentative D call: TRBD1 (6 bases). CDR3 size: 13 residues. Germline V gene data show CDR1 as LNHDA and CDR2 as SQIVND (reference sequence). V lost 4 bases and J 5 bases, leaving 9 bases between the germline ends. The CDR3: CASSRQEHNEQFF. In DNA, the CDR3 is TGTGCCAGTAGTAGACAGGAGCACAATGAGCAGTTCTTC.

The chain has TRBV6-2 or TRBV6-3 and TRBJ1-5, with 8 bases lining up with TRBD1. The CDR3 loop spans 16 amino acids. Germline trimming cut 2 bases from V and 5 bases from J; bases unmatched to any gene: 8. Germline V gene data show CDR1 as MNHEY and CDR2 as SVGEGT. The CDR3 region has the DNA TGTGCCAGCAGTTACCTTGGGACAGGTACCGATCAGCCCCAGCATTTT. Amino acids: CASSYLGTGTDQPQHF.

A remark on this clone: Germline and junction disagree at one end, which may indicate a read error. V is TRBV7-9 and J is TRBJ1-2, with 7 bases lining up with TRBD1. The CDR3 is 15 residues long. Per the germline V gene, CDR1 is SEHNR and CDR2 is FQNEAQ (reference sequence). The CDR3 is CASSLREGTAYGYTF. The DNA for the CDR3 is TGTGCTAGCAGCTTGAGGGAGGGGACAGCCTATGGCTACACCTTC.

J is TRBJ2-7 and V is TRBV19; D possibly uses TRBD1 or TRBD2 (5 bases each). The ends were cut back, 3 bases at V and 3 bases at J, with 15 bases in the middle. The CDR3 is 15 amino acids. Germline lookup yields CDR1 LNHDA and CDR2 SQIVND (reference sequence). The CDR3 region is CASSMGVRSGYEQYF. The CDR3 DNA reads as TGTGCCAGTAGTATGGGGGTTCGGAGCGGCTACGAGCAGTACTTC.